This TCR beta chain comes out of a study of T cell responses to AZD1222 COVID-19 vaccine. The data were produced by immunoSEQ multiplex PCR, yet TCRdb's version contains in-frame clones alone and is incomplete. The sample shows about 40,000 clones, 88% of them seen only once. The germline V and J ends were trimmed by 6 bases and 3 bases, with 12 bases remaining between them. The germline CDR1 and CDR2 sequences are MNHEY and SVGAGI. The CDR3 totals 14 residues. This TCR derives from an adult who received the MenACWY meningococcal vaccine as a control. The chain recombines TRBV6-5 with TRBJ2-4; D call uncertain. The source was peripheral blood, collected 28 days after the second dose of the MenACWY control vaccine. DNA of the CDR3: TGTGCCAGCAGCGTATGGGGTGGCAAAAACATTCAGTACTTC. It translates to CASSVWGGKNIQYF.